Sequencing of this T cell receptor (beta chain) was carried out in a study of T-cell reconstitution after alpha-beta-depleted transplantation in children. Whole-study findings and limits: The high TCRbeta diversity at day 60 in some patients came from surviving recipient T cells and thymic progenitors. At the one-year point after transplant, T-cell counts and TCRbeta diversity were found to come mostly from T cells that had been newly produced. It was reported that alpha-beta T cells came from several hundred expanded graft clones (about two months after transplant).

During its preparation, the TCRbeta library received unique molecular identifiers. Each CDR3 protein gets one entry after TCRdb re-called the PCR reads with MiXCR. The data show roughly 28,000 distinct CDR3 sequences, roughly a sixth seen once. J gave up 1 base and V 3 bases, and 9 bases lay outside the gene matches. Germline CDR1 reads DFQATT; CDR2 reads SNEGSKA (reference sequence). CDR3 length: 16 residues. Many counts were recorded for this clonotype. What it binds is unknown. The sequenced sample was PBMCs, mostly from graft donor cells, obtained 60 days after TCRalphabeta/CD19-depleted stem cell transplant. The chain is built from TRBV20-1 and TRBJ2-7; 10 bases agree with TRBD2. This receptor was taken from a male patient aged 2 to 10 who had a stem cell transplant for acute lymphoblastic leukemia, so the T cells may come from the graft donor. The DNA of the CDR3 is TGCAGTGCTAGCGGGCTAGCGGGAGTTTCTTCCTACGAGCAGTACTTC. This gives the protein CSASGLAGVSSYEQYF.